Listed below are T cell receptor beta chains from one sample, sequenced in a study of CD8 T cells in ankylosing spondylitis. TCRdb independently ran MiXCR on the 5' RACE reads; one entry per CDR3 protein. The profile shows roughly 700,000 distinct CDR3 sequences, under 20% of them singletons. The sample consisted of blood, either unsorted or a sorted T cell fraction (not recorded which). The receptor source for this set is a male donor with ankylosing spondylitis. Each CDR3 is given without its conserved first and last residue.

>TRBV20-1
SARDLGRGETQY
>TRBV12-3/TRBV12-4
ASSLLGVSYEQY
>TRBV11-1
ASSLDPGQQGSQY
>TRBV5-6
ASRGLVSNYGYT
>TRBV6-2/TRBV6-3
ASSPKYYSNQPQH
>TRBV7-2
ASRTGDRPGGYT
>TRBV6-6
ASSGELSQPQH
>TRBV5-1
ASRKADRGFYEQY
>TRBV6-1
ASSPAGPIEAF
>TRBV4-1
ASSQDPGQGAGELF
>TRBV12-3/TRBV12-4
ASCSGTGTLSNQPQH
>TRBV20-1
SARDLALAGGHEQF
>TRBV28
ASSPWYRGSAGELF
>TRBV5-1
ASSPVGTSYEQY
>TRBV15
ATRNSGGGETQY
>TRBV7-9
ASSSHDSRTEAF
>TRBV29-1
SVSWGSTYGYT
>TRBV12-5
ASGLQQGTQY
>TRBV6-1
ASSELAGWDTQY
>TRBV4-3
ASSQGTTVQETQY
>TRBV15
ATSRTGTGMGEQY
>TRBV4-1
ASSQDVNSPYEQY
>TRBV4-3
ASGVGRSNNSPLH
>TRBV27
ASSRGQGRAYEQY
>TRBV27
ASSPSNYGGELF
>TRBV2
ASRSGTGDQPQH
>TRBV6-5
ASSYVQGATGELF
>TRBV12-3/TRBV12-4
ASSLGPIEQF
>TRBV5-1
ASSPGYNEQF
>TRBV10-3
AISTGQGLGEAF
>TRBV10-2
ASLRGSDNEQF
>TRBV27
ASSLSRDSDTQY
>TRBV12-3/TRBV12-4
ASSTWTGYEQY
>TRBV28
ASRPSPGQGTEAF
>TRBV20-1
SAETEPDQPQH
>TRBV2
ASSENPPGVGAF
>TRBV9
ASSVGGTAYGYT
>TRBV20-1
SARDLVGLSKNIQY
>TRBV29-1
SVVTAGSYNEQF
>TRBV28
ASSFIGELSYNEQF